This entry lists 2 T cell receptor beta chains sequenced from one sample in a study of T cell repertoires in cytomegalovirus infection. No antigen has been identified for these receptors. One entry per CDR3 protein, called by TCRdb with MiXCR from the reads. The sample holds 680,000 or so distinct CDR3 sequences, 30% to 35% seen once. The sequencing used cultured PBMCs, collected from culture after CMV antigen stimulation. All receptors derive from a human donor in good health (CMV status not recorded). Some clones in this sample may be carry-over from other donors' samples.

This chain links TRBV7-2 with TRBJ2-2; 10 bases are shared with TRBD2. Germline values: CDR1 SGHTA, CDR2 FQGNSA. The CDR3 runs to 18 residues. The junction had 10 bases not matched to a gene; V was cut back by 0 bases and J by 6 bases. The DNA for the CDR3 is TGTGCCAGCAGCTTAGCGGGGAAGCGGGGGGGTTTTGCCGGGGAGCTGTTTTTT. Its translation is CASSLAGKRGGFAGELFF.

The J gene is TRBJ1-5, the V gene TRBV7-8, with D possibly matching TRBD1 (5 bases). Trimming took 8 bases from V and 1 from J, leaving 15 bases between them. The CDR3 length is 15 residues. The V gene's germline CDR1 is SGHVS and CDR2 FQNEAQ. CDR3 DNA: TGTGCCAGCGGGGACTCGGGGTACAGCAATCAGCCCCAGCATTTT. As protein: CASGDSGYSNQPQHF.